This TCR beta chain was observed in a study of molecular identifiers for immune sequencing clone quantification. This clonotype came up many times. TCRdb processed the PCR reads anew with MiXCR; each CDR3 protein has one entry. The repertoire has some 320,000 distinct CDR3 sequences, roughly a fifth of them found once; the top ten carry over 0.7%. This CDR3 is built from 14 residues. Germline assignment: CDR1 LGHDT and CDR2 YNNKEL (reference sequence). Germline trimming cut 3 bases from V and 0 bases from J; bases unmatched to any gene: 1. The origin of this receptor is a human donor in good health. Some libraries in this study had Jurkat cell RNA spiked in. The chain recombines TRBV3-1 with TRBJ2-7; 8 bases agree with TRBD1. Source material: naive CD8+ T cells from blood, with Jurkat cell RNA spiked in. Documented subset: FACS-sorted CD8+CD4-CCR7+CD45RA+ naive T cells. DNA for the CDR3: TGTGCCAGCAGCCAGGGACAGGACTCCTACGAGCAGTACTTC. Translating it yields CASSQGQDSYEQYF.